Listed here are 29 T cell receptor beta chains from one sample, sequenced in a study of shared clonotypes between healthy human individuals. Sequencing was performed with immunoSEQ multiplex PCR; in TCRdb, only in-frame clones are kept and a portion is missing. The sample lists some 2.4 million clones, under 95% occurring once. Material: naive CD4+ T cells from PBMCs. Subset defined: CD45RA+ positively selected. These receptors came from a man aged 18 to 30 in good health. Some clones in this sample may be carry-over from other donors' samples.

The chain has TRBV5-1 and TRBJ1-4, with D possibly being TRBD1 (6 bases). Trimming shortened V by 3 bases and J by 8 bases, and 17 bases separated the two germline ends. Germline V gene sequence: CDR1 SGHRS, CDR2 YFSETQ. The CDR3 extends over 15 amino acids. DNA of the CDR3: TGCGCCAGCAGCTACACAGGGAATTCGGAGGAAAAACTGTTTTTT. Amino acid sequence: CASSYTGNSEEKLFF. The variable domain in full, completed from reference TRBV5-1 and TRBJ1-4, reads KAGVTQTPRYLIKTRGQQVTLSCSPISGHRSVSWYQQTPGQGLQFLFEYFSETQRNKGNFPGRFSGRQFSNSRSEMNVSTLELGDSALYLCASSYTGNSEEKLFFGSGTQLSVL.

The rearrangement links TRBV7-6 to TRBJ2-1; D may match TRBD1 or TRBD2 (6 bases each). The V and J ends lost 3 bases and 8 bases respectively, with 26 bases between them. CDR1 is SGHVS and CDR2 is FNYEAQ in the germline V gene. The CDR3 sequence is 18 residues long. CDR3 in amino acids: CASSLSLFIGGRRHEQFF. The CDR3 nucleotides read TGTGCCAGCAGCTTGTCTCTGTTCATCGGGGGCAGGAGGCATGAGCAGTTCTTC.

As for this clone: Other DNA sequences in this sample translate to the same CDR3. This chain uses TRBV25-1 with TRBJ1-6; 9 bases are shared with TRBD1. Unmatched junction bases numbered 6, after V lost 5 bases and J lost 7 bases. Germline loops: CDR1 MGHDK, CDR2 SYGVNS. CDR3 length equals 15 residues. Here the CDR3 reads CASSRTGTGNSPLHF. DNA of the CDR3: TGTGCCAGCAGTCGAACCGGGACAGGGAATTCACCCCTCCACTTT.

This clone showed up just a few times. DNA of the CDR3: TGTGCCAGTAGCCCCTTAATCAGCAGAGACACTGAAGCTTTCTTT. This codes for CASSPLISRDTEAFF. The gene calls are TRBV19 and TRBJ1-1; D is unclear. The V and J ends lost 6 bases and 3 bases respectively, with 17 bases between them. Germline CDR1 is LNHDA and CDR2 is SQIVND (reference sequence). The CDR3 loop spans 15 amino acids.

V and J are TRBV14 and TRBJ1-5; 8 bases line up with TRBD1. CDR1 and CDR2 (germline): SGHDN, FVKESK. The CDR3 sequence is 18 residues long. V lost 0 bases, J lost 3 bases, and 10 bases stayed unmatched. Written as DNA, the CDR3 is TGTGCCAGCAGCCAAGATATTCGGACAGGGACGGTCAATCAGCCCCAGCATTTT. Translated, it gives CASSQDIRTGTVNQPQHF.

The chain recombines TRBV18 with TRBJ1-2, with 9 bases fitting TRBD1. CDR3 size: 20 residues. V trimming: 5 bases; J trimming: 8 bases; junction bases outside the gene matches: 27. From germline, CDR1 is KGHSH and CDR2 LQKENI. CDR3 coding DNA: TGTGCCAGCTCAACCCGAGCGACCCCATACCGGGACAGGGAACCGGGGGGCTACACCTTC. This codes for CASSTRATPYRDREPGGYTF.

The chain employs TRBV6-5 and TRBJ1-1; no reliable D call. The CDR3 extends over 14 amino acids. The V and J ends lost 2 bases and 5 bases respectively, with 12 bases between them. Germline CDR1 and CDR2: MNHEY and SVGAGI. The CDR3 DNA reads TGTGCCAGCAGTTACGGCACAGTCGGGACTGAAGCTTTCTTT. As protein: CASSYGTVGTEAFF.

In this sample, this clone turned up once. The J gene is TRBJ2-1, the V gene TRBV6-5; TRBD2 matches at 9 bases. The CDR3 length is 15 residues. From germline, CDR1 is MNHEY and CDR2 SVGAGI. V shed 8 bases and J 8 bases; nucleotides not matched to a gene: 13. The CDR3 loop is CASQLGLAGVYEQFF. The CDR3 DNA sequence: TGTGCCAGCCAATTGGGCTTAGCGGGAGTCTATGAGCAGTTCTTC.

This sequence joins TRBV5-4 and TRBJ1-2, with TRBD1 as a possible D gene (6 bases). Germline CDR1 SGHNT, CDR2 YYREEE (reference sequence). The CDR3 has 16 residues. V gave up 6 bases and J gave up 3 bases, with 21 bases separating them. The DNA for the CDR3 is TGTGCCAGCACCCCCCGGCAGGGGTTGAGCGACTATGGCTACACCTTC. The encoded protein is CASTPRQGLSDYGYTF. Combining the CDR3 with reference TRBV5-4 and TRBJ1-2 gives the whole variable domain ETGVTQSPTHLIKTRGQQVTLRCSSQSGHNTVSWYQQALGQGPQFIFQYYREEENGRGNFPPRFSGLQFPNYSSELNVNALELDDSALYLCASTPRQGLSDYGYTFGSGTRLTVV.

The J gene is TRBJ2-7, the V gene TRBV4-1, with 14 bases aligning to TRBD2. The ends lost 0 bases at V and 4 bases at J; junction bases unmatched: 11. Germline V gives CDR1 MGHRA, CDR2 YSYEKL. This CDR3 has 19 amino acids. The CDR3 loop is CASSQDFEGGTSGSYEQYF. The CDR3 DNA is TGCGCCAGCAGCCAAGATTTTGAGGGAGGGACTAGCGGGAGTTACGAGCAGTACTTC.

The V call is TRBV5-1, the J call TRBJ2-5; D is unresolved. The J call may be faulty, since TRBJ2-7 better matches the DNA end. The CDR3 sequence is 11 residues long. The germline V gene has CDR1 SGHRS and CDR2 YFSETQ. The chain's CDR3 is CASSISYEQYF. The CDR3 nucleotides read TGCGCCAGCAGCATTTCCTACGAGCAGTACTTC.

This chain joins TRBV5-1 and TRBJ2-7; 13 nucleotides match TRBD2. The CDR3 covers 20 residues. The V segment lost 4 bases and the J segment 5 bases; nucleotides outside the gene matches: 21. Per the germline V gene, CDR1 is SGHRS and CDR2 is YFSETQ. CDR3 nucleotide sequence: TGCGCCAGCAGCGCTCTCCGGACTAGCGGGGGACCCTACTGGGTCGACGAGCAGTACTTC. Its translation: CASSALRTSGGPYWVDEQYF.

The chain employs TRBV7-9 and TRBJ1-4; unclear D gene. V lost 5 bases and J 4 bases, leaving 2 bases between the germline ends. This CDR3 contains 11 residues. Germline CDR1 is SEHNR and CDR2 is FQNEAQ (reference sequence). CDR3 sequence (DNA): TGTGCCAGCAGCGGTAATGAAAAACTGTTTTTT. Amino acid sequence: CASSGNEKLFF.

This chain links TRBV5-1 with TRBJ2-4; D gene ambiguous. The CDR3 spans 13 residues. With 3 bases removed from V and 6 bases from J, the gap between germline ends came to 10 bases. In germline, CDR1 is SGHRS, CDR2 YFSETQ. This CDR3 is CASSSLLLNIQYF. CDR3 bases: TGCGCCAGCAGCTCATTACTATTAAACATTCAGTACTTC. Based on the CDR3 plus reference TRBV5-1 and TRBJ2-4, the full variable domain is KAGVTQTPRYLIKTRGQQVTLSCSPISGHRSVSWYQQTPGQGLQFLFEYFSETQRNKGNFPGRFSGRQFSNSRSEMNVSTLELGDSALYLCASSSLLLNIQYFGAGTRLSVL.

The gene calls are TRBV2 and TRBJ1-2, with D maybe TRBD1 (5 bases). With 7 bases removed from V and 4 bases from J, the gap between germline ends came to 7 bases. CDR3 size: 11 residues. CDR1 is SNHLY, CDR2 FYNNEI, per germline. The CDR3 spells CASMGGYGYTF. CDR3 DNA: TGTGCCAGCATGGGGGGCTATGGCTACACCTTC.

A remark on this clone: The same CDR3 also results from other DNA sequences found in this sample. The V call is TRBV7-9, the J call TRBJ2-1; D is undetermined. The CDR3 extends over 13 amino acids. Trimming cost V 0 bases and J 0 bases, with 0 bases left between them. Germline V gives CDR1 SEHNR, CDR2 FQNEAQ (reference sequence). The CDR3 bases are TGTGCCAGCAGCTTAGCCTCCTACAATGAGCAGTTCTTC. It specifies CASSLASYNEQFF.

This rearrangement joins TRBV30 to TRBJ1-5; TRBD1 agrees at 9 bases. Germline CDR1 GTSNPN, CDR2 SVGIG (reference sequence). With V trimmed by 2 bases and J by 7 bases, 9 bases remained unmatched. CDR3 length: 15 residues. CDR3 nucleotide sequence: TGTGCCTGGAGTTCCAAGGGACAGGGCAGCCAGCCCCAGCATTTT. Amino acids: CAWSSKGQGSQPQHF.

This clone was counted a single time. V and J are TRBV29-1 and TRBJ1-2, with D perhaps TRBD1 (5 bases). This CDR3 has 15 residues. With 4 bases removed from V and 8 bases from J, the gap between germline ends came to 23 bases. The germline V gene has CDR1 SQVTM and CDR2 ANQGSEA. For the CDR3, the DNA is TGCAGCGTTGTAACGACAGTCCGGGCGGGGGGAGGCTACACCTTC. This translates into CSVVTTVRAGGGYTF.

The V call is TRBV27, the J call TRBJ1-2; no firm D call. The CDR3 consists of 13 residues. The V end lost 5 bases, the J end lost 8 bases, and 15 bases lay between the germline ends. Germline V CDR1 and CDR2: MNHEY, SMNVEV (reference sequence). CDR3 nucleotide sequence: TGTGCCAGCAGTCCACTAGCCGTCTCGGGCTACACCTTC. Encoded protein: CASSPLAVSGYTF.

This clone has a handful of counts. The chain uses TRBV7-8 and TRBJ1-4; D is undetermined. Looked up from germline, CDR1 is SGHVS and CDR2 is FQNEAQ. CDR3 size: 15 residues. Trimming took off 1 base at V and 7 bases at J, with 13 bases between the two ends. CDR3 sequence reads: CASSLEGPGIEKLFF. CDR3 bases: TGTGCCAGCAGCTTAGAAGGGCCCGGGATTGAAAAACTGTTTTTT.

Concerning this clone itself: Other DNA sequences within the sample encode an identical CDR3. The chain recombines TRBV28 with TRBJ2-7; the D gene is possibly TRBD2 (6 bases). The CDR3 contains 14 residues. Trimming cost V 4 bases and J 1 base, with 11 bases left between them. Germline CDR1 reads MDHEN; CDR2 reads SYDVKM. In nucleotides, the CDR3 is TGTGCCAGCAGTTCGCCGGGACTTTCCTACGAGCAGTACTTC. Protein sequence: CASSSPGLSYEQYF.

The rearrangement links TRBV7-9 to TRBJ2-7; 7 bases fit TRBD2. The CDR3 is 15 residues long. CDR1 is SEHNR and CDR2 is FQNEAQ in the germline V gene (reference sequence). After removal of 5 bases from V and 1 base from J, the junction contained 8 bases not matched to a gene. CDR3 region: CASSLRAGSSYEQYF. The CDR3 DNA reads TGTGCCAGCAGCCTCAGAGCGGGGTCATCCTACGAGCAGTACTTC.

This sequence joins TRBV6-1 and TRBJ1-5; no clear D gene. V was clipped by 3 bases and J by 0 bases, with 9 bases between them. The CDR3 is 15 amino acids. Germline CDR1 and CDR2: MNHNS and SASEGT. The CDR3 sequence: CASSENYYSNQPQHF. In nucleotides, the CDR3 is TGTGCCAGCAGTGAGAATTACTATAGCAATCAGCCCCAGCATTTT.

This chain links TRBV27 with TRBJ1-4, with TRBD1 as a possible D gene (6 bases). The length of the CDR3 is 14 residues. Germline V gene lookup returns CDR1 MNHEY and CDR2 SMNVEV (reference sequence). The ends were cut back, 3 bases at V and 8 bases at J, with 13 bases in the middle. The CDR3 sequence is CASSFLGAAEKLFF. In DNA, the CDR3 is TGTGCCAGCAGTTTTCTGGGGGCCGCGGAAAAACTGTTTTTT.

The chain has TRBV11-2 and TRBJ2-1; D is tentatively TRBD1 or TRBD2 (5 bases each). CDR1 and CDR2 (germline): SGHAT, FQNNGV. The V end was cut by 6 bases, the J end by 4 bases, with 13 bases between. The CDR3 spans 14 residues. The CDR3 here is CASRRAEGYNEQFF. In DNA form, the CDR3 reads TGTGCCAGCAGAAGGGCAGAGGGGTACAATGAGCAGTTCTTC.

As concerns this clone: Other DNA sequences in the sample encode the same CDR3. The CDR3 DNA reads as TGTGCCAGCAGTTCCCCGGGACCCTACGAGCAGTACTTC. Translating gives CASSSPGPYEQYF. The chain couples TRBV28 to TRBJ2-7; D tentatively reads TRBD1 or TRBD2 (5 bases each). The CDR3 covers 13 residues. CDR1 is MDHEN and CDR2 is SYDVKM in the germline V gene. Trimming pared 4 bases from V and 2 bases from J, leaving 9 bases between.

This clone has just one count. The chain links TRBV6-1 to TRBJ1-5; D perhaps matches TRBD1 (5 bases). Trimming removed 2 bases from V and 5 bases from J, with 16 bases in between. The germline CDR1 and CDR2 sequences are MNHNS and SASEGT. The CDR3 covers 16 residues. CDR3 loop: CASSEPGFTGDQPQHF. In DNA form, the CDR3 reads TGTGCCAGCAGTGAACCGGGGTTTACAGGCGATCAGCCCCAGCATTTT.

CDR3 residues: CASSQARATDTQYF. CDR3 bases: TGTGCCAGCAGCCAAGCCCGGGCCACAGATACGCAGTATTTT. The chain links TRBV11-2 to TRBJ2-3; D is undetermined. V was cut by 5 bases and J by 2 bases, with 11 bases left in between. This CDR3 is 14 amino acids long. Germline V lookup: CDR1 SGHAT, CDR2 FQNNGV.

V usage is TRBV28 and J usage is TRBJ2-1, with 10 bases fitting TRBD1. V trimming: 6 bases; J trimming: 3 bases; junction bases outside the gene matches: 11. The CDR3 contains 17 residues. Germline assignment: CDR1 MDHEN and CDR2 SYDVKM. The CDR3 DNA reads TGTGCCAGCAGCTTTTCCCCGGGACAGGGGAACTACAATGAGCAGTTCTTC. It yields the protein CASSFSPGQGNYNEQFF.